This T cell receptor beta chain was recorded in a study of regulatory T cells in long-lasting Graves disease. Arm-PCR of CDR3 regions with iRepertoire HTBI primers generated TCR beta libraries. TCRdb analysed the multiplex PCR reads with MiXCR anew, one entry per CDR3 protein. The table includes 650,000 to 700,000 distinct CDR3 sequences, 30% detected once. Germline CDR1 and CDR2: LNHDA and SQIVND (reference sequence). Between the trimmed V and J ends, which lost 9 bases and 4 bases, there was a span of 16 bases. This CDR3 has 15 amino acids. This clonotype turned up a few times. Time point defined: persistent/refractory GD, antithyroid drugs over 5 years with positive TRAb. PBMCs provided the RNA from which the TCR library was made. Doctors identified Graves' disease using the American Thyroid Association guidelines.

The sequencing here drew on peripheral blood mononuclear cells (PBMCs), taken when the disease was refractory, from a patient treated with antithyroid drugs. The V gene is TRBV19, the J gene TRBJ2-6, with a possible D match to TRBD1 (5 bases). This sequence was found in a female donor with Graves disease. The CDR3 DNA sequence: TGTGCCAGCCTAAATCCCAGGGAAGGGGCCAACGTCCTGACTTTC. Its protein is CASLNPREGANVLTF. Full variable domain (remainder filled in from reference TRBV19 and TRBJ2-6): DGGITQSPKYLFRKEGQNVTLSCEQNLNHDAMYWYRQDPGQGLRLIYYSQIVNDFQKGDIAEGYSVSREKKESFPLTVTSAQKNPTAFYLCASLNPREGANVLTFGAGSRLTVL.